This is a list of T cell receptor beta chains from one sample in a study of blood T cell repertoires in COVID-19. Libraries were prepared by immunoSEQ multiplex PCR; TCRdb keeps only in-frame clonotypes and omits some of them. This table has under 450,000 clones, around 87% appearing once. Sequenced material: PBMCs or T cells enriched from blood (not recorded which). The receptors derive from a man aged 25 to 40 who had recovered from COVID-19. Both conserved end residues are part of each CDR3. A D gene is named only where the DNA matches it firmly. Not every row has a clone size; where given, it reads once, few, many or a size class.

j_gene,d_gene,v_gene,len,abundance,CDR3nt,CDR3aa
TRBJ1-5,-,TRBV18,15,few,TGTGCCAGCTCACCTAGGATGGACAGAGATCAGCCCCAGCATTTT,CASSPRMDRDQPQHF
TRBJ2-7,-,TRBV9,14,-,TGTGCCAGCAGCGTAGCGAGTAGCAACCACGAGCAGTACTTC,CASSVASSNHEQYF
TRBJ1-3,-,TRBV30,14,-,TGTGCCTGGACCATCGGGGGAACTGGAAACACCATATATTTT,CAWTIGGTGNTIYF
TRBJ2-6,TRBD1,TRBV4-1,16,-,TGCGCCAGCAGCAGCAGGGGGCTGCGGGGGGCCAACGTCCTGACTTTC,CASSSRGLRGANVLTF
TRBJ1-1,-,TRBV5-6,12,-,TGTGCCAGCAGCCGTCGGAACACTGAAGCTTTCTTT,CASSRRNTEAFF
TRBJ2-7,TRBD1,TRBV2,16,-,TGTGCCAGCAGTGAGCCCGGGACAGGGAGGTCCTACGAGCAGTACTTC,CASSEPGTGRSYEQYF
TRBJ1-6,-,TRBV18,13,-,TGTGCCAGCTCACCGGGCCTAAATTCACCCCTCCACTTT,CASSPGLNSPLHF
TRBJ1-2,-,TRBV11-2,12,-,TGTGCCAGCAGCTACCCGCAGGGCGGCTACACCTTC,CASSYPQGGYTF
TRBJ1-2,-,TRBV15,13,-,TGTGCCACCAGCAGAGGGGGAGGCTATGGCTACACCTTC,CATSRGGGYGYTF
TRBJ1-5,-,TRBV19,12,-,TGTGCCAGTAGCCCGGAGATCGGGTCCCAGCATTTT,CASSPEIGSQHF
TRBJ1-5,-,TRBV27,13,once,TGTGCCAGCAGTTTATCCGGGTATCAGCCCCAGCATTTT,CASSLSGYQPQHF
TRBJ1-3,TRBD1,TRBV6-2/TRBV6-3,20,-,TGTGCCAGCAGTTACGGACCCGGGACAGGGGAACGGAAACCGAGAAACACCATATATTTT,CASSYGPGTGERKPRNTIYF
TRBJ2-6,-,TRBV4-1,18,few,TGCGCCAGCAGCCAAGTCGACATGGGCTTCTCTGGGGCCAACGTCCTGACTTTC,CASSQVDMGFSGANVLTF
TRBJ1-5,-,TRBV6-5,13,-,TGTGCCAGCAGTTACTCTCTCAATCAGCCCCAGCATTTT,CASSYSLNQPQHF
TRBJ1-3,TRBD1,TRBV27,21,-,TGTGCCAGCAGTTCAATAACGTCGGACAGGGGAGTATTTTCGCGGGGAAACACCATATATTTT,CASSSITSDRGVFSRGNTIYF
TRBJ1-1,-,TRBV9,14,-,TGTGCCAGCAGCGTGCCCAGGGAAGGCACTGAAGCTTTCTTT,CASSVPREGTEAFF
TRBJ1-4,-,TRBV7-9,16,-,TGTGCCAGCAGCTTAGCGCTGGACACTGAGAGGGAAAAACTGTTTTTT,CASSLALDTEREKLFF
TRBJ2-3,TRBD2,TRBV3-1/TRBV3-2,15,-,TGTGCCAGCAGCCAAGATCAACTAGCGTCAGATACGCAGTATTTT,CASSQDQLASDTQYF
TRBJ1-6,-,TRBV3-1/TRBV3-2,16,-,TGTGCCAGCAGCCAAGTACAGGGCCATAATAATTCACCCCTCCACTTT,CASSQVQGHNNSPLHF
TRBJ1-2,-,TRBV2,15,-,TGTGCCAGCAGTCCAGGCCGAAGAGAAGACTATGGCTACACCTTC,CASSPGRREDYGYTF
TRBJ2-5,-,TRBV20-1,11,-,TGCAGTGCTAGCAGGGAAGAGACCCAGTACTTC,CSASREETQYF
TRBJ2-7,-,TRBV4-1,15,-,TGCGCCAGCAGCCGAACCGACTACCGTGGCTACGAGCAGTACTTC,CASSRTDYRGYEQYF
TRBJ1-1,-,TRBV7-9,15,-,TGTGCCAGCAGCTTAGGTGGGGCCTTGGGTTCTGAAGCTTTCTTT,CASSLGGALGSEAFF
TRBJ1-1,-,TRBV18,13,-,TGTGCCAGCTCCGAAGGGGGGAACACTGAAGCTTTCTTT,CASSEGGNTEAFF
TRBJ2-7,-,TRBV6-5,14,-,TGTGCCAGCCGAGAACAGGGGACTTCCCACGAGCAGTACTTC,CASREQGTSHEQYF
TRBJ2-7,TRBD2,TRBV9,20,-,TGTGCCAGCAGCGCCTTCAAAGGGACTAGCGGAAATCTATATGCCTACGAGCAGTACTTC,CASSAFKGTSGNLYAYEQYF
TRBJ1-6,-,TRBV19,13,-,TGTGCCAGTAGTGGGAGTGTTGGGTCACCCCTCCACTTT,CASSGSVGSPLHF
TRBJ2-1,-,TRBV6-5,11,-,TGTGCCAGCACTTCCTACAATGAGCAGTTCTTC,CASTSYNEQFF
TRBJ1-5,TRBD1,TRBV12-5,20,-,TGTGCTAGTGATGCTGATTGGGGACTCGCACAGGGGGCAGCAAATCAGCCCCAGCATTTT,CASDADWGLAQGAANQPQHF
TRBJ2-1,-,TRBV12-3/TRBV12-4,13,-,TGTGCCAGCAGTTTATGGGGGCCGGATGAGCAGTTCTTC,CASSLWGPDEQFF
TRBJ1-5,TRBD1,TRBV5-5,15,-,TGTGCCAGCAGCGTACAGGGGGCGAGCAATCAGCCCCAGCATTTT,CASSVQGASNQPQHF
TRBJ2-7,TRBD2,TRBV4-2,16,-,TGTGCCAGCAGCCAAGAAATAACTAGCGGGTACCACGAGCAGTACTTC,CASSQEITSGYHEQYF
TRBJ1-2,-,TRBV25-1,13,-,TGTGCCAGCATGAGAGGAGGGGCCTATGGCTACACCTTC,CASMRGGAYGYTF
TRBJ1-2,-,TRBV30,13,-,TGTGCCGGACAGACTGAACGGGGCTATGGCTACACCTTC,CAGQTERGYGYTF
TRBJ1-1,TRBD1,TRBV19,15,-,TGTGCCAGTAGTGCCGGGGACAGGCTGAACACTGAAGCTTTCTTT,CASSAGDRLNTEAFF
TRBJ1-1,-,TRBV2,13,-,TGTGCCAGCAGGGATGGGCTCGGGGGTGAAGCTTTCTTT,CASRDGLGGEAFF
TRBJ1-2,-,TRBV19,16,-,TGTGCCAGTAGTGAAGGAGCCCTAGAGGGCAACTATGGCTACACCTTC,CASSEGALEGNYGYTF
TRBJ1-4,-,TRBV9,14,-,TGTGCCAGCAGCGTAGGCTCGGGTAATGAAAAACTGTTTTTT,CASSVGSGNEKLFF
TRBJ1-4,-,TRBV5-1,13,-,TGCGCCAGCAGCTTGGATGTCTATGAAAAACTGTTTTTT,CASSLDVYEKLFF
TRBJ1-6,TRBD1,TRBV19,15,-,TGTGCCAGTAGTAGGGACAGAAATTCTGGTTCACCCCTCCACTTT,CASSRDRNSGSPLHF
TRBJ1-5,-,TRBV19,14,-,TGTGCCAGTATCCAACGGGGGGCGGGTCAGCCCCAGCATTTT,CASIQRGAGQPQHF
TRBJ1-3,-,TRBV12-5,14,-,TGTGCTAGTGGGAGGGCCAACTCTGGAAACACCATATATTTT,CASGRANSGNTIYF
TRBJ1-3,-,TRBV18,16,-,TGTGCCAGCTCACCACTCCAGGGAAGCTCTGGAAACACCATATATTTT,CASSPLQGSSGNTIYF
TRBJ2-5,TRBD2,TRBV7-8,13,-,TGTGCCAGCAGCCAGCGGGGCCAAGAGACCCAGTACTTC,CASSQRGQETQYF
TRBJ2-5,-,TRBV19,13,-,TGTGCCAGTGGTCAGGGGGGACGGGAGACCCAGTACTTC,CASGQGGRETQYF